The rows below give T cell receptor beta chains drawn from one sample of a study of shared clonotypes between healthy human individuals. Generated by immunoSEQ multiplex PCR, the TCRdb table keeps only in-frame clones and is missing some. The profile covers approximately 1,000,000 clones, with roughly 74% appearing a single time and 0.5% to 0.6% taken by the ten largest. Sequencing was performed on memory CD4+ T cells from PBMCs. The receptors here all came from a man between 18 and 35 years old in good health. Some clones in this sample may be carry-over from other donors' samples. The CDR3 runs from the conserved cysteine through the conserved F or W. The D gene is left open where the match is weak.

V: TRBV5-4; D: TRBD1; CDR3: CASRLGTGGMNTEAFF
V: TRBV20-1; D: NA; CDR3: CSATRSDTQYF
V: TRBV6-5; D: NA; CDR3: CASSSTRGGAFF
V: TRBV30; D: NA; CDR3: CAWSGGVNTEAFF
V: TRBV29-1; D: NA; CDR3: CSVREPLHTEAFF
V: TRBV19; D: NA; CDR3: CASSIAASTDAQYF
V: TRBV10-3; D: NA; CDR3: CAISGTAGSNQPQHF
V: TRBV7-2; D: NA; CDR3: CASSSLMDRETQYF
V: TRBV11-2; D: TRBD2; CDR3: CASSLLSGSLTGELFF
V: TRBV5-6; D: NA; CDR3: CASSPVGRVQETQYF
V: TRBV6-5; D: NA; CDR3: CASSYWPQGDTEAFF
V: TRBV6-5; D: NA; CDR3: CASYREGTNEKLFF
V: TRBV19; D: NA; CDR3: CATSLGGGVGYTF
V: TRBV18; D: NA; CDR3: CASSPQGDSGNTIYF
V: TRBV4-3; D: TRBD2; CDR3: CASSQQSSGRGQFF
V: TRBV30; D: NA; CDR3: CAWVPWGTNEKLFF
V: TRBV11-2; D: NA; CDR3: CASSSSVYRTEAFF
V: TRBV6-1; D: TRBD2; CDR3: CAIATSAILNEQFF
V: TRBV27; D: NA; CDR3: CASSLRGRQGRGTYEQYF
V: TRBV2; D: TRBD2; CDR3: CASSEGLADYNEQFF
V: TRBV2; D: NA; CDR3: CASSLDLGRMAQHF
V: TRBV19; D: NA; CDR3: CASSMAGYSYEQYF
V: TRBV10-1; D: TRBD2; CDR3: CASSESRSGSAGELFF
V: TRBV10-3; D: TRBD1; CDR3: CAIKGQGAAEAFF
V: TRBV27; D: NA; CDR3: CASSLHVLGGYTF
V: TRBV6-6; D: NA; CDR3: CASSLRVGNQPQHF
V: TRBV5-1; D: NA; CDR3: CASSSSGTLAYNEQFF
V: TRBV27; D: NA; CDR3: CASRDASGATDTQYF
V: TRBV4-1; D: NA; CDR3: CASSQVDLGLGNQPQHF
V: TRBV9; D: TRBD2; CDR3: CASSVDLIAGAYEQYF
V: TRBV7-9; D: NA; CDR3: CASSLVFVDDNEQFF
V: TRBV9; D: NA; CDR3: CASSPQGLDGTGELFF
V: TRBV5-4; D: NA; CDR3: CASSSEVGREQYF
V: TRBV10-3; D: NA; CDR3: CAISESLGGREKLFF